These 21 T cell receptor beta chains share one sample of origin, sequenced in a study of blood T cell repertoires in COVID-19 (dated by TCRdb to the early 2020s). Library prep was done by the immunoSEQ multiplex PCR assay. TCRdb stores this immuneACCESS table with in-frame sequences only. Part of the clones is absent; in the studies checked, under half of the shortfall reflects unresolved V genes, and no reason is known for the rest. The sample profile shows fewer than 350,000 clones; around 90% of them were found once. About 2.3% of the sample goes to the ten largest clones. The sample was PBMCs or T cells enriched from blood (not recorded which). These receptors all come from a woman between 40 and 50 years old with acute COVID-19.

This chain joins TRBV19 and TRBJ2-2; TRBD2 matches 13 bases. This CDR3 has 18 residues. Germline V gives CDR1 LNHDA, CDR2 SQIVND (reference sequence). Germline trimming cut 8 bases from V and 1 base from J; bases unmatched to any gene: 10. The CDR3 DNA sequence: TGTGCCAGTCGACCCGGACTAGCGGGGGCCCTGAACACCGGGGAGCTGTTTTTT. Protein product: CASRPGLAGALNTGELFF.

This chain connects TRBV9 to TRBJ2-2, with 7 bases identical to TRBD2. This CDR3 contains 16 residues. Germline V CDR1 and CDR2: SGDLS, YYNGEE. The trim removed 4 bases at V and 2 bases at J, leaving 8 bases unmatched. CDR3 residues: CASSPIREGNTGELFF. In nucleotides, the CDR3 is TGTGCCAGCAGCCCCATTAGGGAGGGAAACACCGGGGAGCTGTTTTTT. Variable domain in full (rest from reference TRBV9 and TRBJ2-2): DSGVTQTPKHLITATGQRVTLRCSPRSGDLSVYWYQQSLDQGLQFLIQYYNGEERAKGNILERFSAQQFPDLHSELNLSSLELGDSALYFCASSPIREGNTGELFFGEGSRLTVL.

The V and J genes are TRBV11-2 and TRBJ1-5, with D maybe TRBD1 (6 bases). V gave up 4 bases and J gave up 0 bases, with 10 bases separating them. The V gene's germline CDR1 is SGHAT and CDR2 FQNNGV. This CDR3 comprises 15 residues. The CDR3 loop is CASSSGQNSNQPQHF. CDR3 coding DNA: TGTGCCAGCAGCTCCGGACAGAATAGCAATCAGCCCCAGCATTTT.

The chain links TRBV7-2 to TRBJ2-7, with unresolved D. The V gene's germline CDR1 is SGHTA and CDR2 FQGNSA. The CDR3 is 17 amino acids. V was clipped by 5 bases and J by 1 base, with 21 bases between them. The CDR3 spells CASSPYSLKFNSYEQYF. The DNA for the CDR3 is TGTGCCAGCAGCCCATACTCATTAAAGTTCAATTCCTACGAGCAGTACTTC.

The chain recombines TRBV5-1 with TRBJ1-1; 12 nucleotides match TRBD1. There are 17 residues in the CDR3. Germline V gene data show CDR1 as SGHRS and CDR2 as YFSETQ. With V trimmed by 3 bases and J by 1 base, 7 bases remained unmatched. CDR3 nucleotide sequence: TGCGCCAGCAGCTCCGGGACAGGGGGCTTTAGGAACACTGAAGCTTTCTTT. Amino acid sequence: CASSSGTGGFRNTEAFF.

The rearrangement links TRBV4-2 to TRBJ2-7; the match to TRBD1 covers 7 bases. The CDR3 covers 15 residues. The V gene's germline CDR1 is LGHNA and CDR2 YNFKEQ. Losses at the gene ends were 0 bases for V and 0 bases for J; bases not matched to a gene: 2. As DNA, the CDR3 is TGTGCCAGCAGCCAAGATCCAGGGGGCTCCTACGAGCAGTACTTC. Its translation is CASSQDPGGSYEQYF.

The chain joins TRBV7-8 to TRBJ2-7; no definite D call. The CDR3 spans 17 residues. V gave up 1 base and J gave up 3 bases, with 19 bases separating them. Germline CDR1 SGHVS, CDR2 FQNEAQ. CDR3 in DNA: TGTGCCAGCAGCTTAGTATTACACAACCCAATTGTCTACGAGCAGTACTTC. This gives the protein CASSLVLHNPIVYEQYF.

V gene TRBV25-1 combines with J gene TRBJ1-1; possibly TRBD1 for D (6 bases). The ends were cut back, 8 bases at V and 0 bases at J, with 10 bases in the middle. Germline V lookup: CDR1 MGHDK, CDR2 SYGVNS. The CDR3 sequence is 13 residues long. CDR3 sequence (DNA): TGTGCCAGCTCGGGACATATGAACACTGAAGCTTTCTTT. Encoded protein: CASSGHMNTEAFF.

The gene calls are TRBV24-1 and TRBJ2-1; 9 nucleotides line up with TRBD2. CDR3 length: 13 residues. Germline values: CDR1 KGHDR, CDR2 SFDVKD. The trim removed 2 bases at V and 13 bases at J, leaving 5 bases unmatched. CDR3 sequence: CATSDSLTSGQFF. DNA for the CDR3: TGTGCCACCAGTGATTCGCTGACTAGCGGACAGTTCTTC.

This sequence joins TRBV3-1 (or the pseudogene TRBV3-2) and TRBJ2-5; 12 bases are a match to TRBD2. Trimming removed 4 bases from V and 5 bases from J; junction bases left unmatched: 5. The length of the CDR3 is 15 residues. From germline, CDR1 is LGHDT and CDR2 YNNKEL (reference sequence). The CDR3 region is CASSPYGLAGETQYF. The CDR3 DNA is TGTGCCAGCAGCCCCTACGGACTAGCGGGGGAGACCCAGTACTTC.

This clone was picked up one time. J is TRBJ2-1 and V is TRBV4-1, with D tentatively TRBD2 (6 bases). The CDR3 runs 13 residues. Trimming took off 1 base at V and 5 bases at J, with 6 bases between the two ends. Looked up from germline, CDR1 is MGHRA and CDR2 is YSYEKL. The CDR3 DNA follows: TGCGCCAGCAGCCAAGGGACTAACAATGAGCAGTTCTTC. This translates into CASSQGTNNEQFF.

The chain combines TRBV12-3 or TRBV12-4 with TRBJ1-1, with no clear D. This CDR3 is 13 amino acids long. V was cut by 1 base and J by 4 bases, with 7 bases left in between. Here the CDR3 reads CASSLGQVTEAFF. CDR3 bases: TGTGCCAGCAGTTTAGGACAAGTCACTGAAGCTTTCTTT.

The chain has TRBV7-8 and TRBJ2-7; TRBD2 is a possible D gene (6 bases). CDR3 size: 15 residues. The V end was cut by 4 bases, the J end by 0 bases, with 13 bases between. Looked up from germline, CDR1 is SGHVS and CDR2 is FQNEAQ. CDR3: CASSSVEGFSYEQYF. DNA of the CDR3: TGTGCCAGCAGCTCCGTGGAGGGGTTCTCCTACGAGCAGTACTTC.

The rearrangement links TRBV30 to TRBJ2-7, with 8 bases aligning to TRBD1. CDR1 is GTSNPN and CDR2 is SVGIG in the germline V gene (reference sequence). Trimming cost V 3 bases and J 6 bases; bases outside gene matches: 7. The CDR3 length is 13 residues. CDR3 coding DNA: TGTGCCTGGAGCGAAACCACAGGGGGCGAGCAGTACTTC. Amino acid sequence: CAWSETTGGEQYF.

The chain links TRBV20-1 to TRBJ1-4, with D unclear. The CDR3 totals 11 residues. The V gene lost 2 bases and the J gene lost 5 bases, with 3 bases spanning the gap. Germline assignment: CDR1 DFQATT and CDR2 SNEGSKA (reference sequence). The CDR3 reads CSARINEKLFF. CDR3 coding DNA: TGCAGTGCTAGAATAAATGAAAAACTGTTTTTT.

V and J are TRBV27 and TRBJ1-1; TRBD1 might be the D (6 bases). The germline CDR1 and CDR2 sequences are MNHEY and SMNVEV (reference sequence). The CDR3 has 13 residues. V gave up 5 bases and J gave up 5 bases, with 12 bases separating them. The CDR3 here is CASSRVQGTEAFF. The CDR3 nucleotides read TGTGCCAGCAGTCGAGTGCAGGGGACTGAAGCTTTCTTT.

The rearrangement uses TRBV7-9 and TRBJ1-1; TRBD1 might be the D (6 bases). V lost 5 bases to trimming and J lost 4 bases, with 23 bases between them. The CDR3 runs 17 residues. The germline V gene encodes CDR1 SEHNR and CDR2 FQNEAQ (reference sequence). The CDR3 here is CASSLRQVLETGTEAFF. CDR3 bases: TGTGCCAGCAGCCTGCGACAGGTACTCGAGACGGGCACTGAAGCTTTCTTT. The full variable domain, completed using reference TRBV7-9 and TRBJ1-1, is DTGVSQNPRHKITKRGQNVTFRCDPISEHNRLYWYRQTLGQGPEFLTYFQNEAQLEKSRLLSDRFSAERPKGSFSTLEIQRTEQGDSAMYLCASSLRQVLETGTEAFFGQGTRLTVV.

The V call is TRBV19, the J call TRBJ1-1; D is uncertain. Germline CDR1 is LNHDA and CDR2 is SQIVND (reference sequence). Trimming pared 5 bases from V and 4 bases from J, leaving 14 bases between. The CDR3 is made up of 14 amino acids. CDR3 nucleotides: TGTGCCAGTAGTCCAAGGTTCGCGGGCACTGAAGCTTTCTTT. The encoded protein is CASSPRFAGTEAFF.

The rearrangement uses TRBV6-2 or TRBV6-3 and TRBJ1-2; 7 nucleotides agree with TRBD1. Losses at the gene ends were 4 bases for V and 8 bases for J; bases not matched to a gene: 16. In germline, CDR1 is MNHEY, CDR2 SVGEGT. The CDR3 length is 16 residues. The CDR3 DNA reads TGTGCCAGCAGTTCAGGAGACAGGGCGGCTGGGGGAGGCTACACCTTC. It is translated as CASSSGDRAAGGGYTF.

CDR3 amino acids: CASSIPPRGLSTDTQYF. In nucleotides, the CDR3 is TGTGCCAGTAGTATTCCCCCGCGGGGGCTTAGCACAGATACGCAGTATTTT. The chain is built from TRBV19 and TRBJ2-3; D possibly corresponds to TRBD2 (7 bases). The CDR3 is 17 amino acids. CDR1 is LNHDA, CDR2 SQIVND, per germline (reference sequence). Trimming cost V 3 bases and J 0 bases, with 16 bases left between them.

This clone showed up just once. The chain recombines TRBV5-6 with TRBJ2-7; 9 bases are a match to TRBD1. The CDR3 covers 15 residues. CDR1 is SGHDT and CDR2 is YYEEEE in the germline V gene. V was pared by 4 bases and J by 0 bases, with 5 bases of the junction left unmatched. The CDR3 reads CASSGGTGPSYEQYF. Here the CDR3 DNA reads TGTGCCAGCAGCGGGGGGACAGGGCCCTCCTACGAGCAGTACTTC.